The clone carrying this T cell receptor beta chain was counted a few times. Antigen: not known. The data belong to a study of T-cell memory formation after mild COVID-19. The study, taken as a whole, reports: Clones shrinking from day 15 to 85 showed even CD4/CD8 mixes; later expanders tilted CD4+.

The CDR3 covers 22 residues. V lost 4 bases to trimming and J lost 0 bases; unmatched junction nucleotides: 27. Germline V CDR1 and CDR2: SNHLY, FYNNEI. Each CDR3 protein is one row after TCRdb ran MiXCR on the 5' RACE reads. The sample yields hundreds of thousands of distinct CDR3 sequences, about a fifth seen once. The genes are TRBV2 and TRBJ2-7; 7 bases map to TRBD1. This TCR was recovered from an adult woman who had mild COVID-19 (a few samples of this study predate the infection). Cell type and time point are not known. The sequenced sample was PBMCs or a T cell subset sorted from them (not recorded which). CDR3 residues: CASSVFSPLGEPGQASSYEQYF. DNA for the CDR3: TGTGCCAGCAGTGTTTTTTCCCCCCTGGGAGAGCCTGGACAGGCAAGCTCCTACGAGCAGTACTTC.